Included here is one T cell receptor (beta chain) sequence, with context. Its specificity is unknown. The record originates from a study of shared clonotypes between healthy human individuals. V lost 4 bases, J lost 5 bases, and 7 bases stayed unmatched. Germline CDR1 and CDR2: MDHEN and SYDVKM. There are 15 residues in the CDR3. Naive CD8 cells lacked CD45RO and underwent positive selection for CCR7, leaving out terminally differentiated effector memory CD45RA+ cells. Deep-level running was used for the assay. Assay: immunoSEQ multiplex PCR; the TCRdb copy retains only in-frame clones and omits some. This table has about 2 million clones, about 95% appearing once. Study results and limitations: Across subsets, estimated richness was generally greater for naive than for memory populations. Among donors, sharing of clonotypes was expected to be affected by sequencing depth.

The specimen was naive CD8+ T cells sorted from blood. This sequence was found in a man aged 18 to 35 in good health. The V gene is TRBV28, the J gene TRBJ2-3, with TRBD1 matching 9 bases. The CDR3 loop reads CASSSADRGGDTQYF. In DNA form, the CDR3 reads TGTGCCAGCAGTTCAGCGGACAGGGGAGGAGATACGCAGTATTTT.